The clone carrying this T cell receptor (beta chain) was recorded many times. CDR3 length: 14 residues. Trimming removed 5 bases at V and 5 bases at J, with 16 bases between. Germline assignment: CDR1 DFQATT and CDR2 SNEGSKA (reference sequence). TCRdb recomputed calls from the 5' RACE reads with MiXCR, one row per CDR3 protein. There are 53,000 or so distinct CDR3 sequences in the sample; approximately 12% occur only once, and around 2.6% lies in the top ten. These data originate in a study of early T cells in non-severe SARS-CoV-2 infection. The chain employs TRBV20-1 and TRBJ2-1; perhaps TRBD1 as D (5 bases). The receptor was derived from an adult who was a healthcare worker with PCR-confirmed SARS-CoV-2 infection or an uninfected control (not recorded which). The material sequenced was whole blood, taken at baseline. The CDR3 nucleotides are TGCAGTGCTGCCCTCTGGGGCGCTAACAATGAGCAGTTCTTC. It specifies CSAALWGANNEQFF.